Reported below is one T cell receptor (beta chain). This sample is drawn from a study of shared clonotypes between healthy human individuals. There were no recent acute infections or vaccinations among the donors, who were healthy HIV-negative adults. The germline gives CDR1 ENHRY, CDR2 SYGVKD. The CDR3 length is 14 residues. Trimming removed 10 bases from V and 3 bases from J, with 15 bases in between. Sequencing was performed with immunoSEQ multiplex PCR; in TCRdb, only in-frame clones are kept and a portion is missing. The profile shows about 560,000 clones, around 76% of them singletons. The rearrangement joins TRBV10-3 to TRBJ2-2; D is ambiguous. The clonotype comes from a woman in her thirties or forties in good health. Some clones in this sample may be carry-over from other donors' samples. The sample taken for sequencing was PBMCs. CDR3 region: CASGEVVDTGELFF. For the CDR3, the DNA is TGTGCCAGCGGCGAGGTCGTCGACACCGGGGAGCTGTTTTTT.